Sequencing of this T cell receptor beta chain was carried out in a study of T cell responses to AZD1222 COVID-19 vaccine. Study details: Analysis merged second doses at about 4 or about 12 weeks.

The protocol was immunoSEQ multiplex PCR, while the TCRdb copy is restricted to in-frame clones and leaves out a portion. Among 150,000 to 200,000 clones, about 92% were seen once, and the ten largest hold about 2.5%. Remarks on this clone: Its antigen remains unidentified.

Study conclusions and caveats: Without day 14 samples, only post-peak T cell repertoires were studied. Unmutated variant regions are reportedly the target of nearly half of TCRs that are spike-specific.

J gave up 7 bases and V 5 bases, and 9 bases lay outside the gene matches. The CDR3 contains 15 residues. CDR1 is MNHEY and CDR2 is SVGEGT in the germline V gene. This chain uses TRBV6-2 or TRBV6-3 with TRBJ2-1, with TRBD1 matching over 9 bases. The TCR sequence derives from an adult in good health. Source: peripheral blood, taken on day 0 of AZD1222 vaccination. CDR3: CASSRTGDYWNEQFF. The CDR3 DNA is TGTGCCAGCAGTCGGACAGGGGACTATTGGAATGAGCAGTTCTTC.